This T cell receptor (beta chain) derives from a study of T-cell reconstitution after alpha-beta-depleted transplantation in children. This CDR3 spans 13 amino acids. Deletions cut 3 bases from V and 1 base from J, with 7 bases between. This clonotype was seen many times. The antigen is undetermined. Molecular barcoding with unique molecular identifiers was used for the TCRbeta library. TCRdb processed the PCR reads anew with MiXCR; each CDR3 protein has one entry. Of about 870,000 distinct CDR3 sequences listed, approximately 15% are singletons. General observations from the study: Diversity and T-cell counts at one year after transplant derived mostly from new T cells. Expanded clones from the graft, numbering several hundred, reportedly supplied alpha-beta T cells about two months after transplant. Some patients' high day-60 TCRbeta diversity was attributed to recipient cells surviving conditioning.

The source was PBMCs, mostly from graft donor cells, collected 360 days after TCRalphabeta/CD19-depleted stem cell transplant. This sequence was found in a male patient between 10 and 17 years old who had a stem cell transplant for acute lymphoblastic leukemia, so the T cells may come from the graft donor. The rearrangement uses TRBV12-3 or TRBV12-4 and TRBJ2-7, with no clear D. This CDR3 is CASSFHISYEQYF. CDR3 sequence (DNA): TGTGCCAGCAGTTTCCACATATCCTACGAGCAGTACTTC.